Following are 21 T cell receptor beta chains from one sample sequenced in a study of blood T cell repertoires in COVID-19. Data came from immunoSEQ multiplex PCR; TCRdb stores just in-frame clones and leaves some out. The sample comprises 200,000 to 250,000 clones, approximately 79% of which are singletons, and roughly 4% rests with the top ten. Sequenced input: peripheral blood. Receptor source: a woman between 40 and 50 years old with active or convalescent COVID-19.

The V gene is TRBV7-9, the J gene TRBJ1-2; D is uncertain. The CDR3 extends over 15 amino acids. Trimming pared 2 bases from V and 1 base from J, leaving 11 bases between. Germline V CDR1 and CDR2: SEHNR, FQNEAQ (reference sequence). The CDR3 sequence is CASSLSKTGNYGYTF. The CDR3 nucleotides read TGTGCCAGCAGCTTATCTAAGACGGGTAACTATGGCTACACCTTC. The full variable domain, rest sourced from reference TRBV7-9 and TRBJ1-2, is DTGVSQNPRHKITKRGQNVTFRCDPISEHNRLYWYRQTLGQGPEFLTYFQNEAQLEKSRLLSDRFSAERPKGSFSTLEIQRTEQGDSAMYLCASSLSKTGNYGYTFGSGTRLTVV.

The rearrangement joins TRBV5-6 to TRBJ1-1; 7 nucleotides match TRBD1. Unmatched junction bases numbered 14, after V lost 4 bases and J lost 5 bases. Per the germline V gene, CDR1 is SGHDT and CDR2 is YYEEEE. This CDR3 has 16 residues. The CDR3 loop is CASSQKNRGWWTEAFF. DNA for the CDR3: TGTGCCAGCAGCCAAAAAAACAGGGGTTGGTGGACTGAAGCTTTCTTT.

The chain has TRBV4-1 and TRBJ2-7, with 7 positions matching TRBD2. V lost 4 bases, J lost 2 bases, and 8 bases stayed unmatched. Germline CDR1 is MGHRA and CDR2 is YSYEKL. The CDR3 has 15 residues. CDR3: CASSPAGTTTYEQYF. DNA of the CDR3: TGCGCCAGCAGCCCGGCCGGGACTACGACCTACGAGCAGTACTTC.

The chain recombines TRBV5-1 with TRBJ1-6, with TRBD1 matching 7 bases. V shed 4 bases and J 6 bases; nucleotides not matched to a gene: 10. This CDR3 comprises 16 residues. Germline values: CDR1 SGHRS, CDR2 YFSETQ. CDR3 sequence (DNA): TGCGCCAGCAGCCTCACTACCGGGACAGCTAATTCACCCCTCCACTTT. Its translation: CASSLTTGTANSPLHF. The variable domain in full, completed from reference TRBV5-1 and TRBJ1-6, reads KAGVTQTPRYLIKTRGQQVTLSCSPISGHRSVSWYQQTPGQGLQFLFEYFSETQRNKGNFPGRFSGRQFSNSRSEMNVSTLELGDSALYLCASSLTTGTANSPLHFGNGTRLTVT.

Concerning this clone itself: In the same sample, other DNA sequences code for this CDR3. This rearrangement joins TRBV5-1 to TRBJ2-3; perhaps TRBD2 as D (6 bases). V lost 0 bases and J lost 0, with 8 bases in between. CDR1 and CDR2 from the germline V gene are SGHRS and YFSETQ. This CDR3 spans 15 amino acids. The CDR3 sequence: CASSLAGVSTDTQYF. The DNA of the CDR3 is TGCGCCAGCAGCTTGGCGGGGGTCAGCACAGATACGCAGTATTTT.

This chain joins TRBV5-1 and TRBJ1-1; possibly TRBD1 for D (5 bases). This CDR3 has 13 amino acids. CDR1 is SGHRS and CDR2 is YFSETQ in the germline V gene. The V and J ends lost 3 bases and 5 bases respectively, with 11 bases between them. CDR3 nucleotide sequence: TGCGCCAGCAGCTCCCAAAAGGGGACTGAAGCTTTCTTT. Residues: CASSSQKGTEAFF. Drawing the rest from reference TRBV5-1 and TRBJ1-1, the complete variable domain is KAGVTQTPRYLIKTRGQQVTLSCSPISGHRSVSWYQQTPGQGLQFLFEYFSETQRNKGNFPGRFSGRQFSNSRSEMNVSTLELGDSALYLCASSSQKGTEAFFGQGTRLTVV.

The rearrangement links TRBV4-1 to TRBJ2-1; 8 nucleotides align to TRBD1. The J segment lost 7 bases and the V segment lost 2 bases, leaving 4 bases of the junction unmatched. The CDR3 extends over 14 amino acids. The germline V gene has CDR1 MGHRA and CDR2 YSYEKL. The CDR3 loop is CASSQRGTGNEQFF. The DNA for the CDR3 is TGCGCCAGCAGCCAACGTGGGACAGGTAATGAGCAGTTCTTC.

This chain links TRBV19 with TRBJ1-4; D is undetermined. The germline CDR1 and CDR2 sequences are LNHDA and SQIVND (reference sequence). The CDR3 totals 13 residues. V was pared by 1 base and J by 10 bases, with 10 bases between. The CDR3 spells CASSIGRSAKLFF. The DNA for the CDR3 is TGTGCCAGTAGTATAGGCAGGTCGGCAAAACTGTTTTTT.

The V call is TRBV15, the J call TRBJ1-2; TRBD1 agrees at 7 bases. Germline CDR1 reads LNHNV; CDR2 reads YYDKDF (reference sequence). The CDR3 has 16 residues. J lost 4 bases, V lost 3 bases, and 11 bases had no gene match. The DNA for the CDR3 is TGTGCCACCAGCAGGGTCTCGGCCAGGGGGATCTATGGCTACACCTTC. It yields the protein CATSRVSARGIYGYTF. The entire variable domain, with the rest obtained from reference TRBV15 and TRBJ1-2, is as follows: DAMVIQNPRYQVTQFGKPVTLSCSQTLNHNVMYWYQQKSSQAPKLLFHYYDKDFNNEADTPDNFQSRRPNTSFCFLDIRSPGLGDTAMYLCATSRVSARGIYGYTFGSGTRLTVV.

This clone appeared a few times. V gene TRBV19 combines with J gene TRBJ1-2; D gene unclear. The germline V and J ends were trimmed by 3 bases and 3 bases, with 8 bases remaining between them. Germline-derived CDR1 and CDR2 are LNHDA and SQIVND (reference sequence). This CDR3 comprises 13 residues. The CDR3 loop reads CASSMRGDYGYTF. The DNA for the CDR3 is TGTGCCAGTAGTATGCGGGGAGACTATGGCTACACCTTC.

This clone has ten or more counts. This chain uses TRBV18 with TRBJ1-2; D remains unclear. V was shortened by 6 bases and J by 8 bases, with 22 bases between the two germline ends. CDR1 is KGHSH and CDR2 is LQKENI in the germline V gene. The CDR3 runs 15 residues. The CDR3 DNA sequence: TGTGCCAGCTCCCTTGACTTATTGAGCGCATTCGGCTACACCTTC. Translated, it gives CASSLDLLSAFGYTF.

The chain joins TRBV9 to TRBJ1-1; D uncertain. The CDR3 covers 13 residues. CDR1 and CDR2 (germline): SGDLS, YYNGEE. Between the trimmed V and J ends, which lost 2 bases and 2 bases, there was a span of 7 bases. CDR3: CASSVQFNTEAFF. In nucleotides, the CDR3 is TGTGCCAGCAGCGTTCAATTCAACACTGAAGCTTTCTTT.

In this sample, this clone turned up a few times. The V call is TRBV6-5, the J call TRBJ1-2, with 7 bases that match TRBD1. There are 13 residues in the CDR3. From germline, CDR1 is MNHEY and CDR2 SVGAGI. V shed 6 bases, J shed 7 bases, and the junction held 8 bases outside the gene matches. The CDR3 sequence: CASRPTGYGGYTF. The CDR3 DNA reads TGTGCCAGCAGACCGACAGGGTATGGTGGCTACACCTTC.

V and J are TRBV6-5 and TRBJ2-1; 9 positions agree with TRBD1. Germline V gives CDR1 MNHEY, CDR2 SVGAGI. The ends lost 5 bases at V and 7 bases at J; junction bases unmatched: 9. The CDR3 runs to 15 residues. DNA of the CDR3: TGTGCCAGCAGTCCCACAGGGGGCATCAGGAATGAGCAGTTCTTC. It is translated as CASSPTGGIRNEQFF.

The chain employs TRBV4-2 and TRBJ2-5; D remains unclear. V was clipped by 0 bases and J by 5 bases, with 13 bases between them. Germline CDR1 and CDR2: LGHNA and YNFKEQ. CDR3 length: 15 amino acids. The CDR3 sequence is CASSQEVNYPETQYF. The CDR3 nucleotides are TGTGCCAGCAGCCAAGAGGTGAACTACCCGGAGACCCAGTACTTC.

The V call is TRBV14, the J call TRBJ2-1; 11 bases agree with TRBD2. The germline gives CDR1 SGHDN, CDR2 FVKESK. V was clipped by 3 bases and J by 0 bases; unmatched bases: 10. CDR3 size: 19 residues. The CDR3 sequence is CASSHWTSGSYSSYNEQFF. The CDR3 nucleotides are TGTGCCAGCAGCCATTGGACTAGCGGGTCCTACAGCTCCTACAATGAGCAGTTCTTC.

The table lists this clone with a count of one. The CDR3 DNA is TGCGCCAGCAGCCAAGCAAACAGGGGATCCGATAATTCACCCCTCCACTTT. Amino acid sequence: CASSQANRGSDNSPLHF. The chain employs TRBV4-1 and TRBJ1-6; the match to TRBD1 covers 7 bases. Germline V gives CDR1 MGHRA, CDR2 YSYEKL. Trimming at V came to 1 base and at J to 5 bases, leaving 8 bases not matched to a gene. The CDR3 is 17 amino acids.

This chain uses TRBV28 with TRBJ1-5; D is possibly TRBD1 (6 bases). The germline V and J ends were trimmed by 9 bases and 4 bases, with 10 bases remaining between them. Germline CDR1 reads MDHEN; CDR2 reads SYDVKM. The CDR3 consists of 12 residues. The CDR3 here is CASRTANQPQHF. The CDR3 bases are TGTGCCAGTCGGACAGCAAATCAGCCCCAGCATTTT.

The chain carries TRBV9 and TRBJ2-7, with 9 bases identical to TRBD1. CDR3 length: 15 residues. The germline V gene has CDR1 SGDLS and CDR2 YYNGEE. Losses at the gene ends were 4 bases for V and 7 bases for J; bases not matched to a gene: 12. CDR3 bases: TGTGCCAGCAGCCCCTGGGACAGGGTCCTGGGAGAGCAGTACTTC. Protein: CASSPWDRVLGEQYF.

This clone has a handful of counts. The V and J genes are TRBV19 and TRBJ2-7; unclear D gene. The CDR3 spans 13 residues. Trimming removed 5 bases from V and 2 bases from J, with 10 bases in between. CDR1 is LNHDA and CDR2 is SQIVND in the germline V gene (reference sequence). The CDR3 loop is CASSPRVPYEQYF. In nucleotides, the CDR3 is TGTGCCAGTAGTCCCCGGGTTCCCTACGAGCAGTACTTC.

The chain recombines TRBV2 with TRBJ1-5, with 8 bases that match TRBD1. Unmatched junction bases numbered 10, after V lost 3 bases and J lost 3 bases. This CDR3 comprises 17 residues. The germline V gene encodes CDR1 SNHLY and CDR2 FYNNEI. DNA for the CDR3: TGTGCCAGCAGTGATTCGCAGGGGGCCAACCTCAATCAGCCCCAGCATTTT. Translating gives CASSDSQGANLNQPQHF. Based on the CDR3 plus reference TRBV2 and TRBJ1-5, the full variable domain is EPEVTQTPSHQVTQMGQEVILRCVPISNHLYFYWYRQILGQKVEFLVSFYNNEISEKSEIFDDQFSVERPDGSNFTLKIRSTKLEDSAMYFCASSDSQGANLNQPQHFGDGTRLSIL.